The following is a TCR beta chain sequence with its context. The source of the sample is a study of control samples from healthy donors and cancer patients. The CDR3 loop spans 13 amino acids. The V segment lost 6 bases and the J segment 6 bases; nucleotides outside the gene matches: 8. Clones were sequenced by immunoSEQ multiplex PCR, and TCRdb holds only the in-frame ones, with some missing. Here the sample spans about 61,000 clones, around 90% being singletons. This receptor was identified in a man between 60 and 75 years old with colorectal cancer. The rearrangement links TRBV12-3 or TRBV12-4 to TRBJ2-7, with 7 bases that match TRBD1. Sequenced material: PBMCs. As DNA, the CDR3 is TGTGCCAGCAGCAGACAGGGTGGATCCGAGCAGTACTTC. Protein: CASSRQGGSEQYF.